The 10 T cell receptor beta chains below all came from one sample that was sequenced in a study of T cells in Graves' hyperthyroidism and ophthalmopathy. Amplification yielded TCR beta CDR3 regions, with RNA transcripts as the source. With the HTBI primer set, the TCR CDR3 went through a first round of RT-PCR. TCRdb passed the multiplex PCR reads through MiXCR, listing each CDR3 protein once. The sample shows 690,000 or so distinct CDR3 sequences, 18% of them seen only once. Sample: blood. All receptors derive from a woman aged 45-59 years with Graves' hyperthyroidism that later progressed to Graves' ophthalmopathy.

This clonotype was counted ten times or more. For the CDR3, the DNA is TGTGCCAGCAGCTTACCAGCGGGGGGGGCTGGAGATACGCAGTATTTT. Translating it yields CASSLPAGGAGDTQYF. The chain combines TRBV7-9 with TRBJ2-3, with TRBD2 matching 10 bases. Germline V CDR1 and CDR2: SEHNR, FQNEAQ (reference sequence). The CDR3 spans 16 residues. Germline trimming cut 2 bases from V and 5 bases from J; bases unmatched to any gene: 7.

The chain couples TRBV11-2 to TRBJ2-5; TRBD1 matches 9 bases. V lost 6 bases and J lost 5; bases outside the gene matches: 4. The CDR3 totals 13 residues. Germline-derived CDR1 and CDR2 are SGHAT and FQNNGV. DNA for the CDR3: TGTGCCAGCAGTCACGGGACAGGGGAGACCCAGTACTTC. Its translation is CASSHGTGETQYF.

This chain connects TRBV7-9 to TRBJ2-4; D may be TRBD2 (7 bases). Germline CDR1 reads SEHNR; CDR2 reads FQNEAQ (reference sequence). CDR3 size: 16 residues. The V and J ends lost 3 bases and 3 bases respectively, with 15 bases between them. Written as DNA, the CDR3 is TGTGCCAGCAGCTTTCGGTCAGGGGAGGGCAAAAACATTCAGTACTTC. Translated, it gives CASSFRSGEGKNIQYF.

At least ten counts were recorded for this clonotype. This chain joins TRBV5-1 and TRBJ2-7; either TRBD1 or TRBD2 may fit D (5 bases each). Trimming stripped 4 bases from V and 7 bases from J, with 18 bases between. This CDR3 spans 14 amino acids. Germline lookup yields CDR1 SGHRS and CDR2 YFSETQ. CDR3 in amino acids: CASSPSGTPREQYF. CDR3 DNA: TGCGCCAGCAGCCCGTCCGGGACCCCACGGGAGCAGTACTTC. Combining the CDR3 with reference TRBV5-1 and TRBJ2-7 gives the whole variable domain KAGVTQTPRYLIKTRGQQVTLSCSPISGHRSVSWYQQTPGQGLQFLFEYFSETQRNKGNFPGRFSGRQFSNSRSEMNVSTLELGDSALYLCASSPSGTPREQYFGPGTRLTVT.

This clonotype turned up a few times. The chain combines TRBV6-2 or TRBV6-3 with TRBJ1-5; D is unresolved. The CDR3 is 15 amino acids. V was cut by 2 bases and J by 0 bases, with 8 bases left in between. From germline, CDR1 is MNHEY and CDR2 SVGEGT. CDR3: CASSYATHSNQPQHF. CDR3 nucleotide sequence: TGTGCCAGCAGTTACGCTACACATAGCAATCAGCCCCAGCATTTT.

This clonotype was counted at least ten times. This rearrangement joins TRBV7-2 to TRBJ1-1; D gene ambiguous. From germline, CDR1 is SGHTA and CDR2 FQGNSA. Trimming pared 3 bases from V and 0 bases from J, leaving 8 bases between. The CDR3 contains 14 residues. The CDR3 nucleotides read TGTGCCAGCAGCTTTGTTCTTATGAACACTGAAGCTTTCTTT. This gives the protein CASSFVLMNTEAFF.

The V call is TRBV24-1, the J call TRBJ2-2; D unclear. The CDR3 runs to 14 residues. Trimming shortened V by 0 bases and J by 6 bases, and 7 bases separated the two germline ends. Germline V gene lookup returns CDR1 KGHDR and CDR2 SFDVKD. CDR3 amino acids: CATSDLWEPGELFF. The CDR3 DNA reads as TGTGCCACCAGTGATTTGTGGGAACCCGGGGAGCTGTTTTTT.

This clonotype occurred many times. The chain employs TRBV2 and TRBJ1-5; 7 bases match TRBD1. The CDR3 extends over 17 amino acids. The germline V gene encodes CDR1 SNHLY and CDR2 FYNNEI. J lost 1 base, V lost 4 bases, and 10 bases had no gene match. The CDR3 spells CASSVRKTGNSNQPQHF. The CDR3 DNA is TGTGCCAGCAGTGTTCGGAAGACAGGGAACAGCAATCAGCCCCAGCATTTT.

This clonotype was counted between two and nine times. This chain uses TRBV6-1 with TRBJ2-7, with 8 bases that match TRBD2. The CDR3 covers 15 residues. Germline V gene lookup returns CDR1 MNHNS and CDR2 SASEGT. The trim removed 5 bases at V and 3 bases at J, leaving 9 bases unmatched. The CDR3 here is CASSRGLETVYEQYF. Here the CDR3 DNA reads TGTGCCAGCAGTCGGGGACTAGAAACGGTCTACGAGCAGTACTTC.

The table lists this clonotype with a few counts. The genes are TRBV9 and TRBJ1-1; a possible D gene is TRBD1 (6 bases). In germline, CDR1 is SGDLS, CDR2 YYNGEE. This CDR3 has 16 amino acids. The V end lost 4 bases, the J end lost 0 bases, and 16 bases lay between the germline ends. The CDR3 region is CASSQNNRVMNTEAFF. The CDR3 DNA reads TGTGCCAGCAGCCAAAACAACAGGGTCATGAACACTGAAGCTTTCTTT. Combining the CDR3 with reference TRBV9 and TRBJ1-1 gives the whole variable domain DSGVTQTPKHLITATGQRVTLRCSPRSGDLSVYWYQQSLDQGLQFLIQYYNGEERAKGNILERFSAQQFPDLHSELNLSSLELGDSALYFCASSQNNRVMNTEAFFGQGTRLTVV.